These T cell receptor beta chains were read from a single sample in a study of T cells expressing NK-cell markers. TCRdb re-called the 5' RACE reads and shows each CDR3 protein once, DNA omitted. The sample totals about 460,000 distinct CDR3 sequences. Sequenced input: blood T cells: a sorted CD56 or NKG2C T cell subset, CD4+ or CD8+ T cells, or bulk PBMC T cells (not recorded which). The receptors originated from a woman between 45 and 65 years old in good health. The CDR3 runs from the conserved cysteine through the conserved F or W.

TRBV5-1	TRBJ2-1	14	CASKLAGEYNEQFF
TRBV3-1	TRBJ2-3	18	CASSRQLIAGEVADTQYF
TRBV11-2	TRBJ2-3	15	CASSALAGGAHTQYF
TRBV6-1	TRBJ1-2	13	CASRKTGSYGYTF
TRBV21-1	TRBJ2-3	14	CASPVGVGTDTQYF
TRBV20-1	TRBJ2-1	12	CSARLAGDEQFF
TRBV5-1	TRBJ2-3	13	CASSLRSTDTQYF
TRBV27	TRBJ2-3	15	CASSSLREGTDTQYF
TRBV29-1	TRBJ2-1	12	CSAEELANEQFF
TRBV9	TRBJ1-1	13	CASSVEDGIKAFF
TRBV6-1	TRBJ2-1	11	CASCSVNEQFF
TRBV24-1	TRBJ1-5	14	CATSDYLGNQPQHF